This T cell receptor beta chain stems from a study of CD8 T cells in Susac syndrome. The CDR3 consists of 14 residues. V lost 6 bases and J lost 3; bases outside the gene matches: 7. Germline CDR1 MDHEN, CDR2 SYDVKM. This clonotype came up once. The multiple sclerosis control cohort comprised treatment-naive individuals presenting with stable or active relapsing-remitting disease. An input of roughly 0.5 to 1 ug of RNA was subjected to reverse transcription using random hexamers. Amplification of TCR beta CDR3 was carried out by immunoSEQ multiplex PCR, which covered 54 Vbeta and 13 Jbeta segments. TCRdb itself ran the immunoSEQ multiplex PCR reads through MiXCR, one entry per CDR3 protein. The sample holds approximately 150,000 distinct CDR3 sequences, less than 95% seen once.

The sample comprised CD4+ T cells from PBMCs. This TCR came from a human donor with multiple sclerosis. This chain uses TRBV28 with TRBJ2-7; 8 bases map to TRBD1. The chain's CDR3 is CASRGDRGLYEQYF. The CDR3 region has the DNA TGTGCCAGCAGAGGAGACAGGGGACTCTACGAGCAGTACTTC. The complete variable domain, with remaining parts taken from reference TRBV28 and TRBJ2-7, reads DVKVTQSSRYLVKRTGEKVFLECVQDMDHENMFWYRQDPGLGLRLIYFSYDVKMKEKGDIPEGYSVSREKKERFSLILESASTNQTSMYLCASRGDRGLYEQYFGPGTRLTVT.